This T cell receptor beta chain was observed in a study of blood T cells in healthy people across ages. Primed by a sample-barcoded 5' primer and a J-beta primer mix, a second PCR proceeded for roughly 6 to 12 cycles. MiXCR, run by TCRdb on the 5' RACE reads, gives a single entry per CDR3 protein. The data show roughly 1 million distinct CDR3 sequences, about 23% seen once. The CDR3 has 16 residues. Germline-derived CDR1 and CDR2 are SGHTA and FQGNSA. The V end lost 4 bases, the J end lost 0 bases, and 13 bases lay between the germline ends. This clonotype was observed a handful of times. The same data also went into a second study, on T cells of mothers and their children. That paper adds: Donors were three healthy Caucasian mothers and their six children. Each child contributed approximately 3.3 million TCR beta CDR3 reads, while each mother contributed over 8 million. Related and unrelated pairs show similar thymic shaping of TCR recombination output. The authors found no persistent microchimeric T cell clones.

The sequence was collected from a girl aged 2 to 9 in good health. The specimen was blood. The chain links TRBV7-2 to TRBJ2-4; no clear D gene. For the CDR3, the DNA is TGTGCCAGCAGCTCTGGAAGTTCTGCAGCCAAAAACATTCAGTACTTC. Translating it yields CASSSGSSAAKNIQYF.